A single sample gave rise to the 31 T cell receptor beta chains below, sequenced in a study of blood T cell repertoires in COVID-19. This table comes from immunoSEQ multiplex PCR, and its TCRdb copy is limited to in-frame clones, with some not included. The table lists around 250,000 clones, about 89% of them singletons. Sequenced sample: peripheral blood. The receptors come from a man in his forties or fifties with active or convalescent COVID-19.

The rearrangement uses TRBV3-1 (or the pseudogene TRBV3-2) and TRBJ2-1; 12 nucleotides match TRBD2. The CDR3 has 16 residues. Germline CDR1 LGHDT, CDR2 YNNKEL (reference sequence). Trimming cost V 4 bases and J 7 bases; bases outside gene matches: 8. The CDR3 is CASSRTTSGRGNEQFF. For the CDR3, the DNA is TGTGCCAGCAGCCGGACGACTAGCGGGAGAGGGAATGAGCAGTTCTTC.

This chain joins TRBV5-1 and TRBJ1-4; 7 bases map to TRBD1. Trimming took 4 bases from V and 2 from J; bases not matched to a gene: 5. Germline V gene data show CDR1 as SGHRS and CDR2 as YFSETQ. The CDR3 has 15 residues. In DNA form, the CDR3 reads TGCGCCAGCAGCACGTTGACAGGGACTAATGAAAAACTGTTTTTT. It translates to CASSTLTGTNEKLFF.

This clone has a single count. The chain employs TRBV19 and TRBJ1-5; 7 bases line up with TRBD1. The CDR3 covers 11 residues. The V gene end was trimmed by 11 bases and the J gene end by 6 bases; junction bases not matched to a gene: 4. Germline CDR1 and CDR2: LNHDA and SQIVND (reference sequence). The CDR3 sequence: CASGGAQPQHF. CDR3 sequence (DNA): TGTGCCTCAGGGGGTGCTCAGCCCCAGCATTTT.

The J gene is TRBJ2-7, the V gene TRBV14; 7 bases map to TRBD1. The germline V gene has CDR1 SGHDN and CDR2 FVKESK. The CDR3 consists of 17 residues. Germline trimming cut 4 bases from V and 2 bases from J; bases unmatched to any gene: 14. The CDR3 DNA reads as TGTGCCAGCAGCCCCAAAAAAGGGCGACAGGGTACCTACGAGCAGTACTTC. Protein product: CASSPKKGRQGTYEQYF.

J is TRBJ2-7 and V is TRBV19, with 8 bases fitting TRBD2. V lost 5 bases and J lost 2; bases outside the gene matches: 14. CDR1 is LNHDA, CDR2 SQIVND, per germline (reference sequence). The CDR3 sequence is 17 residues long. CDR3 DNA: TGTGCCAGTAGTCCCCGATCAATTAGCGGGGCCCCCTACGAGCAGTACTTC. It translates to CASSPRSISGAPYEQYF.

The genes are TRBV9 and TRBJ1-6; 9 bases line up with TRBD1. Germline V gives CDR1 SGDLS, CDR2 YYNGEE. V shed 4 bases and J 2 bases; nucleotides not matched to a gene: 16. This CDR3 is 20 amino acids long. The DNA of the CDR3 is TGTGCCAGCAGCATGCGACGGGACAGGGATGTTAGTCCCTATAATTCACCCCTCCACTTT. Its translation: CASSMRRDRDVSPYNSPLHF. The full variable domain, its missing parts supplied by reference TRBV9 and TRBJ1-6, is DSGVTQTPKHLITATGQRVTLRCSPRSGDLSVYWYQQSLDQGLQFLIQYYNGEERAKGNILERFSAQQFPDLHSELNLSSLELGDSALYFCASSMRRDRDVSPYNSPLHFGNGTRLTVT.

The chain recombines TRBV5-5 with TRBJ1-1; D perhaps matches TRBD1 (5 bases). Germline CDR1 reads SGHKS; CDR2 reads YYEKEE (reference sequence). The CDR3 runs to 13 residues. Trimming cost V 2 bases and J 6 bases, with 11 bases left between them. The CDR3 is CASSFPGTAEAFF. Written as DNA, the CDR3 is TGTGCCAGCAGCTTTCCCGGGACTGCTGAAGCTTTCTTT.

This chain uses TRBV7-9 with TRBJ2-7; D is perhaps TRBD1 (5 bases). The CDR3 sequence is 14 residues long. Germline CDR1 SEHNR, CDR2 FQNEAQ (reference sequence). Trimming shortened V by 4 bases and J by 4 bases, and 14 bases separated the two germline ends. The CDR3 coding sequence is TGTGCCAGCAGCTCGGACACGGTGTTTTACGAGCAGTACTTC. Translated, it gives CASSSDTVFYEQYF.

This chain connects TRBV27 to TRBJ2-2; the match to TRBD2 covers 8 bases. V shed 3 bases and J 5 bases; nucleotides not matched to a gene: 5. The CDR3 is made up of 15 amino acids. Germline V gene lookup returns CDR1 MNHEY and CDR2 SMNVEV (reference sequence). CDR3: CASSFSGGVTGELFF. As DNA, the CDR3 is TGTGCCAGCAGTTTCTCCGGGGGGGTAACCGGGGAGCTGTTTTTT.

The CDR3 loop reads CASSWDIREKLFF. The DNA for the CDR3 is TGTGCCAGCAGTTGGGACATTAGAGAAAAACTGTTTTTT. V gene TRBV6-5 combines with J gene TRBJ1-4; possible D gene TRBD1, 6 bases. V was shortened by 4 bases and J by 8 bases, with 11 bases between the two germline ends. Germline V lookup: CDR1 MNHEY, CDR2 SVGAGI. This CDR3 has 13 amino acids.

This clone was counted once. The chain links TRBV6-7 to TRBJ1-5, with D perhaps TRBD1 (6 bases). TRBV6-7 is identified as an open reading frame with a role that is uncertain. Trimming left V 8 bases short and J 0 bases short, with 20 bases between. The CDR3 spans 17 residues. This CDR3 reads CASHHPITGYSNQPQHF. DNA for the CDR3: TGTGCCAGCCATCACCCAATAACAGGGTATAGCAATCAGCCCCAGCATTTT.

The chain is built from TRBV5-1 and TRBJ1-2; 7 bases agree with TRBD1. V was pared by 3 bases and J by 6 bases, with 5 bases of the junction left unmatched. Germline-derived CDR1 and CDR2 are SGHRS and YFSETQ. The CDR3 contains 13 residues. The CDR3 reads CASSWSGTDGYTF. In nucleotides, the CDR3 is TGCGCCAGCAGCTGGTCCGGGACAGATGGCTACACCTTC.

This clone was detected a few times. The chain carries TRBV5-1 and TRBJ1-1, with D perhaps matching TRBD1 (5 bases). The CDR3 extends over 15 amino acids. V was pared by 3 bases and J by 0 bases, with 12 bases between. Germline values: CDR1 SGHRS, CDR2 YFSETQ. The CDR3 loop reads CASSSADSLNTEAFF. In DNA, the CDR3 is TGCGCCAGCAGCTCCGCTGACAGCCTGAACACTGAAGCTTTCTTT.

This chain links TRBV7-9 with TRBJ1-2, with 11 bases aligning to TRBD1. Per germline, CDR1 SEHNR and CDR2 FQNEAQ (reference sequence). CDR3 length: 15 residues. V gave up 5 bases and J gave up 7 bases; unmatched junction bases: 9. This chain's CDR3 is CASSPYGQGAGGYTF. In DNA form, the CDR3 reads TGTGCCAGCAGCCCCTATGGACAGGGGGCGGGTGGCTACACCTTC.

V gene TRBV27 combines with J gene TRBJ1-4, with D perhaps TRBD1 (6 bases). The CDR3 has 13 residues. Germline CDR1 reads MNHEY; CDR2 reads SMNVEV (reference sequence). The germline V and J ends were trimmed by 7 bases and 3 bases, with 9 bases remaining between them. CDR3 in DNA: TGTGCCAGCACAACAGGGCCTAATGAAAAACTGTTTTTT. Translated, it gives CASTTGPNEKLFF.

The chain employs TRBV6-5 and TRBJ1-1; the match to TRBD1 covers 9 bases. CDR1 is MNHEY and CDR2 is SVGAGI in the germline V gene. V was clipped by 4 bases and J by 7 bases; unmatched bases: 7. The CDR3 extends over 14 amino acids. CDR3 in amino acids: CASSSTGGADEAFF. The CDR3 nucleotides read TGTGCCAGCAGTTCTACAGGGGGCGCCGATGAAGCTTTCTTT.

This clone was seen a single time. The V gene is TRBV6-5, the J gene TRBJ1-2; weak D call: TRBD1 (6 bases). The CDR3 runs 14 residues. CDR1 and CDR2 (germline): MNHEY, SVGAGI. V was trimmed by 2 bases and J by 4 bases, leaving 11 bases between them. The CDR3 DNA sequence: TGTGCCAGCAGTTACGCCTCACAGGGCTATGGCTACACCTTC. It specifies CASSYASQGYGYTF.

This clone has a handful of counts. This chain links TRBV5-4 with TRBJ2-1; 7 bases align to TRBD2. J was trimmed by 5 bases and V by 0 bases; bases with no gene match: 8. The CDR3 is 16 amino acids. CDR1 is SGHNT, CDR2 YYREEE, per germline (reference sequence). Here the CDR3 DNA reads TGTGCCAGCAGCTTGGAAGGGGCTAGCGGACACAATGAGCAGTTCTTC. Amino acid sequence: CASSLEGASGHNEQFF.

The V and J genes are TRBV20-1 and TRBJ1-1; TRBD1 might be the D (5 bases). Germline CDR1 reads DFQATT; CDR2 reads SNEGSKA (reference sequence). The CDR3 consists of 15 residues. V was pared by 3 bases and J by 1 base, with 15 bases between. CDR3 DNA: TGCAGTGCTAGTAGTTCTGGGGGGAAGAACACTGAAGCTTTCTTT. The encoded protein is CSASSSGGKNTEAFF.

This chain connects TRBV7-2 to TRBJ2-2; the D gene is possibly TRBD2 (7 bases). CDR1 is SGHTA, CDR2 FQGNSA, per germline. Trimming took off 6 bases at V and 7 bases at J, with 21 bases between the two ends. The CDR3 loop spans 16 amino acids. The CDR3 reads CASSPVAWEGVGELFF. As DNA, the CDR3 is TGTGCCAGCAGTCCAGTTGCGTGGGAGGGGGTCGGGGAGCTGTTTTTT.

The chain carries TRBV30 and TRBJ1-4; D perhaps matches TRBD1 (5 bases). Germline lookup yields CDR1 GTSNPN and CDR2 SVGIG (reference sequence). The CDR3 is 17 residues long. V lost 3 bases, J lost 3 bases, and 20 bases lay in between. The CDR3 region is CAWRGGGGDPANEKLFF. The CDR3 DNA reads TGTGCCTGGAGGGGGGGTGGTGGGGATCCGGCTAATGAAAAACTGTTTTTT.

In this sample, this clone turned up once. This sequence joins TRBV28 and TRBJ1-4, with D possibly TRBD1 on 6 matching bases. Trimming took off 3 bases at V and 5 bases at J, with 10 bases between the two ends. Per the germline V gene, CDR1 is MDHEN and CDR2 is SYDVKM. The CDR3 sequence is 14 residues long. The CDR3 region is CASSFGGANEKLFF. The CDR3 bases are TGTGCCAGCAGTTTTGGGGGGGCCAATGAAAAACTGTTTTTT.

J is TRBJ1-5 and V is TRBV30; 8 bases are shared with TRBD1. Germline loops: CDR1 GTSNPN, CDR2 SVGIG (reference sequence). V lost 1 base and J lost 12; bases outside the gene matches: 11. The CDR3 runs 14 residues. CDR3 in DNA: TGTGCCTGGAGTGCCGGACAGGGTGACGCTAGCCAGCATTTT. Amino acids: CAWSAGQGDASQHF.

The J gene is TRBJ1-6, the V gene TRBV12-3 or TRBV12-4; 7 positions match TRBD1. The length of the CDR3 is 13 residues. After removal of 5 bases from V and 7 bases from J, the junction contained 2 bases not matched to a gene. In DNA, the CDR3 is TGTGCCAGCAGTCAGACAGGGAATTCACCCCTCCACTTT. It is translated as CASSQTGNSPLHF.

The chain is built from TRBV19 and TRBJ2-5; D is possibly TRBD1 (6 bases). Per the germline V gene, CDR1 is LNHDA and CDR2 is SQIVND (reference sequence). The CDR3 runs 13 residues. Trimming left V 6 bases short and J 5 bases short, with 13 bases between. The CDR3 region has the DNA TGTGCCAGTAGCTTAACAGGGTCCGAGACCCAGTACTTC. Protein product: CASSLTGSETQYF.

This clone appeared a single time. The chain uses TRBV28 and TRBJ2-2, with 7 positions matching TRBD2. The trim removed 8 bases at V and 4 bases at J, leaving 7 bases unmatched. This CDR3 contains 14 residues. From germline, CDR1 is MDHEN and CDR2 SYDVKM. The CDR3 DNA is TGTGCCAGCCACTGGGCTAGCGGCACCGGGGAGCTGTTTTTT. Its protein product is CASHWASGTGELFF.

This clone occurred once. V gene TRBV11-2 combines with J gene TRBJ2-7, with 9 bases aligning to TRBD1. Germline V gene lookup returns CDR1 SGHAT and CDR2 FQNNGV. The CDR3 has 15 amino acids. Trimming at V came to 4 bases and at J to 3 bases, leaving 7 bases not matched to a gene. This CDR3 is CASSSTGTGHYEQYF. The CDR3 coding sequence is TGTGCCAGCAGCTCTACCGGGACAGGGCACTACGAGCAGTACTTC. The entire variable domain, with the rest obtained from reference TRBV11-2 and TRBJ2-7, is as follows: EAGVAQSPRYKIIEKRQSVAFWCNPISGHATLYWYQQILGQGPKLLIQFQNNGVVDDSQLPKDRFSAERLKGVDSTLKIQPAKLEDSAVYLCASSSTGTGHYEQYFGPGTRLTVT.

V usage is TRBV9 and J usage is TRBJ2-1, with 8 bases aligning to TRBD2. CDR3 length: 16 amino acids. Trimming removed 4 bases from V and 1 base from J; junction bases left unmatched: 7. Looked up from germline, CDR1 is SGDLS and CDR2 is YYNGEE. The CDR3 coding sequence is TGTGCCAGCAGCCCCCGGGCGGGAGGTTCCTACAATGAGCAGTTCTTC. Protein product: CASSPRAGGSYNEQFF.

This chain connects TRBV11-2 to TRBJ2-5; D unresolved. Trimming shortened V by 5 bases and J by 4 bases, and 5 bases separated the two germline ends. Germline-derived CDR1 and CDR2 are SGHAT and FQNNGV. This CDR3 comprises 11 residues. Here the CDR3 DNA reads TGTGCCAGCAGCCTCGGAGAGACCCAGTACTTC. The encoded protein is CASSLGETQYF.

The chain links TRBV27 to TRBJ1-2; D is perhaps TRBD1 (5 bases). Germline assignment: CDR1 MNHEY and CDR2 SMNVEV (reference sequence). This CDR3 has 13 residues. Trimming took 3 bases from V and 2 from J, leaving 7 bases between them. The CDR3 DNA reads TGTGCCAGCAGTTTTCGGGGGAACTATGGCTACACCTTC. This translates into CASSFRGNYGYTF.

The chain combines TRBV24-1 with TRBJ2-1; D remains unclear. V dropped 3 bases and J dropped 0 bases, with 11 bases sitting between them. In germline, CDR1 is KGHDR, CDR2 SFDVKD. The CDR3 consists of 16 residues. Here the CDR3 DNA reads TGTGCCACCAGTGATGGTTCGGCGGACTCCTACAATGAGCAGTTCTTC. This translates into CATSDGSADSYNEQFF.